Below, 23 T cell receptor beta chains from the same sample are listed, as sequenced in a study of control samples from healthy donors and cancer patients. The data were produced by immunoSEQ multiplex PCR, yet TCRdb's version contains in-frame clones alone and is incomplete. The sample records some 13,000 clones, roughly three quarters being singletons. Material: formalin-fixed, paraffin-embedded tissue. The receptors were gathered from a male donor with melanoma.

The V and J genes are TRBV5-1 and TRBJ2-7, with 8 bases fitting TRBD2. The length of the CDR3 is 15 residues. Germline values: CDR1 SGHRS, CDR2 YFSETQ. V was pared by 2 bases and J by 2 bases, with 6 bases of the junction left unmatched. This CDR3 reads CASSLGAGATYEQYF. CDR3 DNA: TGCGCCAGCAGCTTAGGAGCGGGGGCTACCTACGAGCAGTACTTC.

CDR3 sequence: CSVDGSSSGANVLTF. For the CDR3, the DNA is TGCAGCGTTGATGGCAGCAGCTCTGGGGCCAACGTCCTGACTTTC. V usage is TRBV29-1 and J usage is TRBJ2-6; unclear D gene. Per germline, CDR1 SQVTM and CDR2 ANQGSEA. CDR3 size: 15 residues. The germline V and J ends were trimmed by 3 bases and 0 bases, with 9 bases remaining between them.

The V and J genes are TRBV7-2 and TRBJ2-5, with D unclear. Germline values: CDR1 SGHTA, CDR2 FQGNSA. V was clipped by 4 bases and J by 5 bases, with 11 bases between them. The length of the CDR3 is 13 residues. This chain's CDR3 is CASSSSPTETQYF. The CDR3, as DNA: TGTGCCAGCAGCTCCTCACCCACGGAGACCCAGTACTTC.

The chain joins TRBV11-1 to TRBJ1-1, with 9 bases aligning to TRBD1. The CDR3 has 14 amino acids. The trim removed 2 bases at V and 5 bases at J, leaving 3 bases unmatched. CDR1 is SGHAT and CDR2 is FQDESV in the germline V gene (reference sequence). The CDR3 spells CASSLRQGGTEAFF. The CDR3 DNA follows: TGTGCCAGCAGCTTACGACAGGGGGGTACTGAAGCTTTCTTT.

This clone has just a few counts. CDR3 amino acids: CASSYALAGGQETQYF. For the CDR3, the DNA is TGTGCCAGCAGTTACGCACTAGCGGGGGGACAAGAGACCCAGTACTTC. The chain is built from TRBV6-2 or TRBV6-3 and TRBJ2-5, with 12 bases fitting TRBD2. This CDR3 has 16 amino acids. Germline values: CDR1 MNHEY, CDR2 SVGEGT. Trimming cost V 2 bases and J 2 bases; bases outside gene matches: 3.

In DNA, the CDR3 is TGTGCCAGCAGTCCCAGCAGGGTAAGAACTGAAGCTTTCTTT. Its protein is CASSPSRVRTEAFF. V usage is TRBV27 and J usage is TRBJ1-1, with a possible D match to TRBD1 (5 bases). This CDR3 is built from 14 residues. CDR1 is MNHEY, CDR2 SMNVEV, per germline (reference sequence). V lost 5 bases and J lost 5, with 15 bases in between.

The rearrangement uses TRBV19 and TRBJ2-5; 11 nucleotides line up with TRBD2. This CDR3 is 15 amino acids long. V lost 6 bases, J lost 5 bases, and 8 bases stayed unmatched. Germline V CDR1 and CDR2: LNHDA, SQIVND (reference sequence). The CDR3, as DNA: TGTGCCAGTAGCCCTATTAGCGGGGGGGCGGAGACCCAGTACTTC. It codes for CASSPISGGAETQYF.

CDR3 sequence reads: CASIGTAYNSPLHF. In nucleotides, the CDR3 is TGTGCCAGCATCGGGACCGCCTATAATTCACCCCTCCACTTT. The chain has TRBV7-2 and TRBJ1-6, with a tentative D call TRBD1 (5 bases). V lost 7 bases to trimming and J lost 2 bases, with 9 bases between them. Germline V CDR1 and CDR2: SGHTA, FQGNSA. CDR3 size: 14 residues.

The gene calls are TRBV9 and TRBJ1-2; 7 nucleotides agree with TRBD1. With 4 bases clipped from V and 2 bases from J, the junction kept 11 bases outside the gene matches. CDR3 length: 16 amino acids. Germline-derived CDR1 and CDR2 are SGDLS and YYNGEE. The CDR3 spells CASSRDPRGSNYGYTF. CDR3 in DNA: TGTGCCAGCAGCCGGGACCCCAGGGGGTCGAACTATGGCTACACCTTC.

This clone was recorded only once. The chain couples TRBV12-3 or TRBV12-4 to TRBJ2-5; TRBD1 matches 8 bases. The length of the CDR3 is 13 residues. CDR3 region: CANRAGGTETQYF. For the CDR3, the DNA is TGTGCAAATAGGGCAGGGGGCACGGAGACCCAGTACTTC.

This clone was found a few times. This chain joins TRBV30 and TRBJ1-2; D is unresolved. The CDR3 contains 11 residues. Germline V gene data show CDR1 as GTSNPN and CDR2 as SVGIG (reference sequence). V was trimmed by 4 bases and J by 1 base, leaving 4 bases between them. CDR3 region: CAWTDNYGYTF. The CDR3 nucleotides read TGTGCCTGGACCGATAACTATGGCTACACCTTC.

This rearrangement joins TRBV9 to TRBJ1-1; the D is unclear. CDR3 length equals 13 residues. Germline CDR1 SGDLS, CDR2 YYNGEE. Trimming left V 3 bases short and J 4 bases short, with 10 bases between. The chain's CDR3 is CASSGWVSTEAFF. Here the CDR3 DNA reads TGTGCCAGCAGCGGCTGGGTCTCCACTGAAGCTTTCTTT.

CDR3 nucleotide sequence: TGTGCCAGCAGCTCCCGCAGGGGGCGGGTCGAGGAGCTGTTTTTT. Amino acids: CASSSRRGRVEELFF. The chain couples TRBV7-9 to TRBJ2-2; 8 positions agree with TRBD1. The CDR3 has 15 amino acids. Looked up from germline, CDR1 is SEHNR and CDR2 is FQNEAQ (reference sequence). Unmatched junction bases numbered 11, after V lost 4 bases and J lost 10 bases.

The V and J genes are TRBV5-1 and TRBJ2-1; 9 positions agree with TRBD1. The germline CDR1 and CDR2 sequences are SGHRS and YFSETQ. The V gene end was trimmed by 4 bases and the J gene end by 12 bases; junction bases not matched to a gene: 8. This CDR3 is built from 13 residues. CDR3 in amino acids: CASSDDRGMGQFF. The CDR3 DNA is TGCGCCAGCAGCGACGACAGGGGGATGGGGCAGTTCTTC.

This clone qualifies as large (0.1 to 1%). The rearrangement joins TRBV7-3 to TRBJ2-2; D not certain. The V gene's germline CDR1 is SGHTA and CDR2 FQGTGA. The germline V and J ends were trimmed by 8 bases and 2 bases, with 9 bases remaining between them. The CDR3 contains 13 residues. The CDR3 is CASASSNTGELFF. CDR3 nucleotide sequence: TGTGCCAGCGCATCGTCTAACACCGGGGAGCTGTTTTTT.

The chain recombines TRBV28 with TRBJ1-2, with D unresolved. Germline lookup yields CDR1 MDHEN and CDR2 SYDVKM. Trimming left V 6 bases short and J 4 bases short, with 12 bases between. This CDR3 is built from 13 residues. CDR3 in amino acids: CASRLPGFYGYTF. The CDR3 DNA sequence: TGTGCCAGCAGGCTCCCGGGGTTCTATGGCTACACCTTC.

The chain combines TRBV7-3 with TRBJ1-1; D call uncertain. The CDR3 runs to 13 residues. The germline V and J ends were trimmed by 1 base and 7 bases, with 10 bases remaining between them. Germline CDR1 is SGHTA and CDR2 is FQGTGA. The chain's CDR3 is CASSLNSAGEAFF. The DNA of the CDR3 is TGTGCCAGCAGCTTAAACAGTGCAGGTGAAGCTTTCTTT.

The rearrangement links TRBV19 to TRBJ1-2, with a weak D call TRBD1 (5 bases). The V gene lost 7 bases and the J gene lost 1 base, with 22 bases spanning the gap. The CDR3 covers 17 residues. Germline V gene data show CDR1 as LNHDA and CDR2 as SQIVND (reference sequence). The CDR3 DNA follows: TGTGCCAGTAACCGGATGGGGGGGGAAGGCCTTAACTATGGCTACACCTTC. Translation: CASNRMGGEGLNYGYTF.

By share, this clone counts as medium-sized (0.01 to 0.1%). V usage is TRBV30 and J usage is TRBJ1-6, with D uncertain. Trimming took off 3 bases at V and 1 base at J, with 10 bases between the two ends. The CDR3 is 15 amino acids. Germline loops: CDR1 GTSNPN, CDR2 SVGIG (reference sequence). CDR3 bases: TGTGCCTGGAGACGGTTAAGGTCCTATAATTCACCCCTCCACTTT. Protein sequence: CAWRRLRSYNSPLHF.

For the CDR3, the DNA is TGTGCCAGCAGTTACTCGAGAGCCGTCTACGAGCAGTACTTC. Its translation is CASSYSRAVYEQYF. V and J are TRBV6-5 and TRBJ2-7; D remains unclear. V lost 0 bases to trimming and J lost 3 bases, with 9 bases between them. The germline V gene encodes CDR1 MNHEY and CDR2 SVGAGI. The CDR3 contains 14 residues.

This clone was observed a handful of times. CDR3 nucleotide sequence: TGTGCCAGCAGAAGTTGGGAAGGGGTAGTTACGCAGTATTTT. Protein sequence: CASRSWEGVVTQYF. The V and J genes are TRBV19 and TRBJ2-3; possibly TRBD1 for D (5 bases). From germline, CDR1 is LNHDA and CDR2 SQIVND (reference sequence). V gave up 9 bases and J gave up 8 bases, with 21 bases separating them. The CDR3 has 14 residues.

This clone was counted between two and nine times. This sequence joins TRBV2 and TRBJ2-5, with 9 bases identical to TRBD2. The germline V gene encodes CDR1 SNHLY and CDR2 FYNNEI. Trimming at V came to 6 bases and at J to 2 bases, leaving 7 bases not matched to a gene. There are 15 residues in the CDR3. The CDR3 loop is CASRGLAGPQETQYF. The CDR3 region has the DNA TGTGCCAGCAGAGGGCTAGCGGGGCCTCAAGAGACCCAGTACTTC.

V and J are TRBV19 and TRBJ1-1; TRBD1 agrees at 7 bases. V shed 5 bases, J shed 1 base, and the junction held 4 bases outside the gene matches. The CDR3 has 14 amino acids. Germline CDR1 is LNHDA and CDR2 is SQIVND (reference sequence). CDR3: CASSSWTGNTEAFF. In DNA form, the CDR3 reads TGTGCCAGTAGTTCATGGACAGGGAACACTGAAGCTTTCTTT.